This TCR beta chain derives from a study of blood T cell repertoires in COVID-19. Generated by immunoSEQ multiplex PCR, the TCRdb table keeps only in-frame clones and is missing some. In the table there are about 76,000 clones, approximately 81% of which are singletons. CDR1 and CDR2 from the germline V gene are KGHDR and SFDVKD. The CDR3 runs 16 residues. Between the trimmed V and J ends, which lost 5 bases and 2 bases, there was a span of 12 bases. The chain has TRBV24-1 and TRBJ2-6, with D possibly matching TRBD2 (5 bases). The sample consisted of peripheral blood. The TCR sequence derives from a man between 60 and 70 years old with COVID-19, enrolled during active disease. In DNA form, the CDR3 reads TGTGCCACCAGTGGTGGGAGAGGGACTGGGGCCAACGTCCTGACTTTC. Amino acids: CATSGGRGTGANVLTF.